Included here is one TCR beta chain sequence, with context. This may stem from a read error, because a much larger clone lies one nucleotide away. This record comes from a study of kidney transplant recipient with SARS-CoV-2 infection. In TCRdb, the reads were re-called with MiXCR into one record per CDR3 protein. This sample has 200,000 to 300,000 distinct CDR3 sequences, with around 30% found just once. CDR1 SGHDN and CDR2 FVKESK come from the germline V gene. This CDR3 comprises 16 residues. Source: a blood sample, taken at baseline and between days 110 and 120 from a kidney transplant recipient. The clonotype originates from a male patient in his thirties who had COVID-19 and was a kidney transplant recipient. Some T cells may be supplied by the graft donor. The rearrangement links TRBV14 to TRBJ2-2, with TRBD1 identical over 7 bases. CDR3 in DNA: TGTGACAGCAGCCCAAGGGGGCAGGGGAACACCGGGGAGCTGTTTTTT. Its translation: CDSSPRGQGNTGELFF.